The 4 T cell receptor beta chains below come from one sample, sequenced in a study of blood T cell repertoires in COVID-19. Sequencing was performed with immunoSEQ multiplex PCR; in TCRdb, only in-frame clones are kept and a portion is missing. The sample holds 150,000 to 200,000 clones; around 89% are singletons and the top ten take 4% to 5.5%. Source material: peripheral blood. The receptors were sampled from a human donor in a cohort sampled during active COVID-19.

The rearrangement uses TRBV5-4 and TRBJ2-7; TRBD1 matches 8 bases. The V gene's germline CDR1 is SGHNT and CDR2 YYREEE (reference sequence). This CDR3 region has 15 residues. The V gene end was trimmed by 4 bases and the J gene end by 5 bases; junction bases not matched to a gene: 11. The CDR3 region has the DNA TGTGCCAGCAGCCAGGGGGACAGGATGTTACACGAGCAGTACTTC. Amino acids: CASSQGDRMLHEQYF. Looking up the rest from reference TRBV5-4 and TRBJ2-7 gives the full variable domain: ETGVTQSPTHLIKTRGQQVTLRCSSQSGHNTVSWYQQALGQGPQFIFQYYREEENGRGNFPPRFSGLQFPNYSSELNVNALELDDSALYLCASSQGDRMLHEQYFGPGTRLTVT.

V and J are TRBV11-2 and TRBJ2-7; D is perhaps TRBD1 (5 bases). Trimming removed 0 bases from V and 3 bases from J, with 12 bases in between. The germline CDR1 and CDR2 sequences are SGHAT and FQNNGV. This CDR3 spans 15 amino acids. The CDR3 loop reads CASSLDPSGFYEQYF. CDR3 bases: TGTGCCAGCAGCTTAGATCCTTCAGGGTTCTACGAGCAGTACTTC.

The genes are TRBV7-5 and TRBJ1-2; the D segment call TRBD1 is taken from the table without a DNA check. TRBV7-5 is labeled a pseudogene. The CDR3 runs 11 residues. CDR3 loop: CVRSQGKSYTF. For the CDR3, the DNA is TGTGTCAGAAGCCAGGGGAAGAGCTACACCTTC.

This chain joins TRBV30 and TRBJ1-5; no reliable D call. CDR1 GTSNPN and CDR2 SVGIG come from the germline V gene (reference sequence). CDR3 size: 13 residues. V was shortened by 1 base and J by 6 bases, with 10 bases between the two germline ends. The CDR3 bases are TGTGCCTGGAGTGAAGACGGGGTTCAGCCCCAGCATTTT. This translates into CAWSEDGVQPQHF. Combining the CDR3 with reference TRBV30 and TRBJ1-5 gives the whole variable domain SQTIHQWPATLVQPVGSPLSLECTVEGTSNPNLYWYRQAAGRGLQLLFYSVGIGQISSEVPQNLSASRPQDRQFILSSKKLLLSDSGFYLCAWSEDGVQPQHFGDGTRLSIL.